Shown below are 7 T cell receptor beta chains from a single sample sequenced in a study of monozygotic twins with inflammatory bowel disease. From the 5' RACE reads, TCRdb lists one entry per CDR3 protein and no DNA. In all, the sample yields around 230,000 distinct CDR3 sequences. Sequenced input: blood. Every receptor here comes from a human donor with ulcerative colitis or Crohn's disease, or a healthy co-twin of an affected twin (not recorded which).

This chain uses TRBV6-5 with TRBJ1-2. This CDR3 comprises 13 residues. The germline gives CDR1 MNHEY, CDR2 SVGAGI. This chain's CDR3 is CASSREERDGYTF.

V is TRBV6-2 or TRBV6-3 and J is TRBJ2-4; no DNA is available, so the TRBD2 call from TCRdb remains unchecked. The V gene's germline CDR1 is MNHEY and CDR2 SVGEGT. This CDR3 spans 17 amino acids. CDR3 residues: CASSPARLAAVKNIQYF.

The chain uses TRBV6-1 and TRBJ1-3. Germline CDR1 is MNHNS and CDR2 is SASEGT. This CDR3 is built from 15 residues. The CDR3 sequence: CASTRGRGRGNTIYF.

The J gene is TRBJ1-5, the V gene TRBV12-3 or TRBV12-4; TCRdb selects TRBD1, and the lack of DNA leaves this call unchecked. The CDR3 contains 15 residues. This CDR3 reads CASRLGTGGWQPQHF.

The CDR3 protein is CASSFVSDSNQPQHF. This sequence joins TRBV12-3 or TRBV12-4 and TRBJ1-5. CDR3 size: 15 residues.

The chain links TRBV24-1 to TRBJ2-5; TCRdb's D gene call, TRBD2, goes unchecked for lack of DNA. The germline V gene has CDR1 KGHDR and CDR2 SFDVKD. The CDR3 totals 18 residues. The CDR3 loop is CATSDSRPTSGMRETQYF.

V gene TRBV12-3 or TRBV12-4 combines with J gene TRBJ1-5; TCRdb lists TRBD1, though no DNA is available to test this call. The CDR3 covers 15 residues. This chain's CDR3 is CASSLAGTGGQPQHF.